Each of the 5 T cell receptor beta chains below was sequenced from the same sample in a study of T cells in localized non-small cell lung cancer (dated by TCRdb to 2018 to 2021). The method behind the library was the immunoSEQ multiplex PCR assay. Held by TCRdb, this immuneACCESS table contains in-frame sequences only and omits some clones. Under half of the omission traces to an unresolved V gene where checked; the cause of the rest is unknown. A total of 130,000 or so clones appear in this sample, 89% of them only once. The ten top clones hold over 1.5% of the sample. The specimen was peripheral blood, collected before any cancer treatment. The receptors shown here come from a female donor aged 60 or older with stage I lung adenocarcinoma.

This clone has only one observation. The chain carries TRBV29-1 and TRBJ2-1; a weak D match, TRBD2 (6 bases). V lost 7 bases to trimming and J lost 8 bases, with 21 bases between them. Per germline, CDR1 SQVTM and CDR2 ANQGSEA. The CDR3 totals 14 residues. CDR3 DNA sequence: TGCAGCGGTGGGACTCCCCCGGGACGCGATGAGCAGTTCTTC. Encoded protein: CSGGTPPGRDEQFF.

V usage is TRBV29-1 and J usage is TRBJ1-5; TRBD1 is a possible D gene (5 bases). The CDR3 sequence is 14 residues long. The V gene's germline CDR1 is SQVTM and CDR2 ANQGSEA. The V end lost 7 bases, the J end lost 1 base, and 14 bases lay between the germline ends. The CDR3 spells CSASEGLSNQPQHF. The CDR3 DNA reads as TGCAGCGCAAGCGAGGGGCTAAGCAATCAGCCCCAGCATTTT.

The rearrangement joins TRBV4-1 to TRBJ1-5; D is possibly TRBD1 (6 bases). V lost 0 bases to trimming and J lost 2 bases, with 11 bases between them. Germline V gene sequence: CDR1 MGHRA, CDR2 YSYEKL. This CDR3 has 16 residues. Here the CDR3 DNA reads TGCGCCAGCAGCCAAGACAGGGGATCGGGCAATCAGCCCCAGCATTTT. Translated: CASSQDRGSGNQPQHF.

The chain links TRBV6-1 to TRBJ1-5; D is possibly TRBD1 (5 bases). Germline assignment: CDR1 MNHNS and CDR2 SASEGT. V was clipped by 6 bases and J by 1 base, with 7 bases between them. The CDR3 consists of 13 residues. This CDR3 reads CASRGGSNQPQHF. CDR3 nucleotides: TGTGCCAGCAGGGGGGGAAGCAATCAGCCCCAGCATTTT.

This chain connects TRBV6-1 to TRBJ2-5; 11 positions match TRBD1. Germline values: CDR1 MNHNS, CDR2 SASEGT. This CDR3 comprises 14 residues. Trimming at V came to 11 bases and at J to 5 bases, leaving 10 bases not matched to a gene. The CDR3 nucleotides are TGTGCCGGGGCAAGGACAGGGGGCTCGGAGACCCAGTACTTC. Protein sequence: CAGARTGGSETQYF.